These 12 T cell receptor beta chains were sequenced from one sample in a study of identical twins. TCRdb recomputed calls from the 5' RACE reads with MiXCR, one row per CDR3 protein. Altogether 210,000 or so distinct CDR3 sequences are present, more than 6.5% being singletons, with the ten largest covering 1.9%. The same data also contributed to another study, on yellow fever vaccine responses in identical twins.

Sequences were obtained from memory (CD45RO+) T cells sorted from blood. All receptors come from a woman younger than 30 in good health.

V usage is TRBV5-1 and J usage is TRBJ2-7; TRBD1 matches at 8 bases. Trimming removed 3 bases from V and 5 bases from J; junction bases left unmatched: 10. The CDR3 loop spans 15 amino acids. Germline CDR1 reads SGHRS; CDR2 reads YFSETQ. CDR3 in amino acids: CASSYDRGPVDEQYF. CDR3 DNA: TGCGCCAGCAGCTACGACAGGGGACCCGTAGACGAGCAGTACTTC. Complete variable domain (other parts from reference TRBV5-1 and TRBJ2-7): KAGVTQTPRYLIKTRGQQVTLSCSPISGHRSVSWYQQTPGQGLQFLFEYFSETQRNKGNFPGRFSGRQFSNSRSEMNVSTLELGDSALYLCASSYDRGPVDEQYFGPGTRLTVT.

This clonotype was detected many times. The rearrangement uses TRBV6-5 and TRBJ2-3, with D possibly matching TRBD2 (5 bases). Trimming shortened V by 5 bases and J by 7 bases, and 7 bases separated the two germline ends. Per the germline V gene, CDR1 is MNHEY and CDR2 is SVGAGI. The CDR3 spans 11 residues. The chain's CDR3 is CASSEGNTQYF. CDR3 DNA sequence: TGTGCCAGCAGTGAGGGTAATACGCAGTATTTT.

The chain couples TRBV20-1 to TRBJ2-1; TRBD1 is a possible D gene (6 bases). There are 12 residues in the CDR3. CDR1 and CDR2 from the germline V gene are DFQATT and SNEGSKA (reference sequence). V lost 4 bases to trimming and J lost 5 bases, with 9 bases between them. The CDR3 DNA is TGCAGTGCTACCCGGGACAACAATGAGCAGTTCTTC. Translating gives CSATRDNNEQFF.

This clonotype was seen a handful of times. The rearrangement uses TRBV3-1 and TRBJ1-5; possible D gene TRBD1, 5 bases. In germline, CDR1 is LGHDT, CDR2 YNNKEL (reference sequence). V shed 0 bases and J shed 3 bases, with 15 bases lying between them. The CDR3 runs to 17 residues. CDR3 DNA sequence: TGTGCCAGCAGCCAAGATGGGGGATTAGCGGCCAATCAGCCCCAGCATTTT. Translated, it gives CASSQDGGLAANQPQHF.

This clonotype was detected many times. The gene calls are TRBV12-3 or TRBV12-4 and TRBJ1-2; D call uncertain. V lost 7 bases and J 2 bases, leaving 14 bases between the germline ends. This CDR3 is 14 amino acids long. The CDR3 loop is CASTNIRQNYGYTF. The CDR3 DNA reads as TGTGCCAGCACCAACATCAGGCAAAACTATGGCTACACCTTC.

This clonotype showed up many times. Written as DNA, the CDR3 is TGCAGCCCCTCCCTCGGTGGAGAGACCCAGTACTTC. Residues: CSPSLGGETQYF. The rearrangement links TRBV29-1 to TRBJ2-5; D gene ambiguous. CDR3 size: 12 residues. V lost 8 bases and J 4 bases, leaving 14 bases between the germline ends. Germline V gives CDR1 SQVTM, CDR2 ANQGSEA.

The chain recombines TRBV27 with TRBJ2-5; 10 bases agree with TRBD2. This CDR3 has 15 residues. Germline V gene lookup returns CDR1 MNHEY and CDR2 SMNVEV (reference sequence). J was trimmed by 1 base and V by 4 bases; bases with no gene match: 3. The CDR3 DNA sequence: TGTGCCAGCAGTTCGGGACTAGCGACCCAAGAGACCCAGTACTTC. Protein sequence: CASSSGLATQETQYF.

In its sample, this clonotype was seen many times. The gene calls are TRBV4-2 and TRBJ1-4, with D perhaps matching TRBD1 (5 bases). This CDR3 is built from 15 residues. V lost 0 bases and J 10 bases, leaving 15 bases between the germline ends. The V gene's germline CDR1 is LGHNA and CDR2 YNFKEQ. CDR3 sequence reads: CASSQEWGKKGKLFF. CDR3 coding DNA: TGTGCCAGCAGCCAAGAGTGGGGGAAAAAGGGAAAACTGTTTTTT.

The rearrangement joins TRBV28 to TRBJ1-3; D remains ambiguous. Trimming pared 2 bases from V and 3 bases from J, leaving 11 bases between. This CDR3 has 15 amino acids. Germline assignment: CDR1 MDHEN and CDR2 SYDVKM. The CDR3 spells CASSLAGVSGNTIYF. In nucleotides, the CDR3 is TGTGCCAGCAGTTTAGCGGGTGTCAGTGGAAACACCATATATTTT.

This clonotype was observed a few times. The rearrangement joins TRBV28 to TRBJ2-5; weak D call: TRBD1 (6 bases). The germline V gene has CDR1 MDHEN and CDR2 SYDVKM. The CDR3 has 15 residues. Trimming removed 6 bases at V and 4 bases at J, with 18 bases between. In nucleotides, the CDR3 is TGTGCCAGCAGAACCGCAGGGGTATTTGGAGAGACCCAGTACTTC. It yields the protein CASRTAGVFGETQYF.

There are many counts of this clonotype. The chain links TRBV5-1 to TRBJ2-5, with D tentatively TRBD1 (5 bases). The CDR3 has 13 amino acids. V was pared by 0 bases and J by 4 bases, with 7 bases between. CDR1 SGHRS and CDR2 YFSETQ come from the germline V gene. This CDR3 is CASSLEGSETQYF. CDR3 sequence (DNA): TGCGCCAGCAGCTTGGAGGGGTCAGAGACCCAGTACTTC. The entire variable domain, with the rest obtained from reference TRBV5-1 and TRBJ2-5, is as follows: KAGVTQTPRYLIKTRGQQVTLSCSPISGHRSVSWYQQTPGQGLQFLFEYFSETQRNKGNFPGRFSGRQFSNSRSEMNVSTLELGDSALYLCASSLEGSETQYFGPGTRLLVL.

The chain couples TRBV18 to TRBJ2-7, with a possible D match to TRBD2 (5 bases). This CDR3 comprises 13 residues. From germline, CDR1 is KGHSH and CDR2 LQKENI. The V end lost 2 bases, the J end lost 3 bases, and 8 bases lay between the germline ends. The CDR3 here is CASSPVRVYEQYF. As DNA, the CDR3 is TGTGCCAGCTCACCAGTGCGGGTCTACGAGCAGTACTTC. Supplemented by reference TRBV18 and TRBJ2-7, the full variable domain reads NAGVMQNPRHLVRRRGQEARLRCSPMKGHSHVYWYRQLPEEGLKFMVYLQKENIIDESGMPKERFSAEFPKEGPSILRIQQVVRGDSAAYFCASSPVRVYEQYFGPGTRLTVT.